The clone carrying this T cell receptor (beta chain) was recorded a few times. Its target is not known. Reverse transcribing all isolated RNA meant expressed TCRB transcripts were sequenced. Libraries were prepared by immunoSEQ multiplex PCR; TCRdb keeps only in-frame clonotypes and omits some of them. This sample has under 350,000 clones, with 24% found just once. CDR1 MGHRA and CDR2 YSYEKL come from the germline V gene. J gave up 5 bases and V 7 bases, and 6 bases lay outside the gene matches. This CDR3 is built from 14 residues. This entry belongs to a study of beta chain features in type 1 diabetes. Overall study findings and caveats: For Type 1 diabetes patients, all four CD4+ subsets carried TCRB CDR3s that were moderately but significantly shorter.

Sequencing used naive CD4+ T cells from blood. This TCR came from a woman aged 25 to 39 with type 1 diabetes. The V call is TRBV4-1, the J call TRBJ1-5; 9 nucleotides line up with TRBD1. CDR3 sequence reads: CASTLDRGDQPQHF. For the CDR3, the DNA is TGCGCCAGCACACTAGACAGGGGGGATCAGCCCCAGCATTTT.